This T cell receptor (beta chain) was sequenced in a study of regulatory T cells in long-lasting Graves disease. Assembly of TCR beta libraries relied on iRepertoire HTBI primers together with Arm-PCR of CDR3 regions. One entry per CDR3 protein, called by TCRdb with MiXCR from the multiplex PCR reads. The data contain 650,000 to 850,000 distinct CDR3 sequences, around 30% of them singletons. The sample holds a few counts of this clonotype. Time point denoted: persistent/refractory GD, antithyroid drugs over 5 years with positive TRAb. PBMC RNA was the source of the TCR library. The sequencing used peripheral blood mononuclear cells (PBMCs), collected when the disease was refractory, from a patient treated with antithyroid drugs. The receptor's source is a female donor with Graves disease.

Here the CDR3 DNA reads TGTGCCATCAGTACGGAACGGTATGGCTACACCTTC. Residues: CAISTERYGYTF. J is TRBJ1-2 and V is TRBV10-3; no clear D gene. Germline loops: CDR1 ENHRY, CDR2 SYGVKD. The V end lost 5 bases, the J end lost 5 bases, and 9 bases lay between the germline ends. The CDR3 totals 12 residues.